This record covers a single T cell receptor (beta chain). The sample originates from a study of T cell clones after liver transplantation. Study-level background: TCRbeta sequencing after a pre-transplant mixed lymphocyte reaction identified graft-donor-reactive clones, later tracked in post-transplant blood. As an antigen-independent comparator, third-party-reactive TCRbeta sequences came from pre-transplant mixed lymphocyte reactions.

This CDR3 has 16 amino acids. Germline CDR1 SGHNT, CDR2 YENEEA. V lost 1 base to trimming and J lost 6 bases; unmatched junction nucleotides: 6. Data came from immunoSEQ multiplex PCR; TCRdb stores just in-frame clones and leaves some out. Among about 120,000 clones, 90% were seen once, and the ten largest hold approximately 0.84%. The sample here was CD4+ T cells from blood, taken 12 months after liver transplant. The V and J genes are TRBV11-3 and TRBJ2-1; 10 bases match TRBD2. This clonotype originated in a human patient who received a liver transplant. Some T cells may possibly be graft donor cells. The DNA for the CDR3 is TGTGCCAGCAGCTTAGTTCTTACTAGCGGGGCCAATGAGCAGTTCTTC. Translated, it gives CASSLVLTSGANEQFF.